The 29 T cell receptor beta chains below come from one sample, sequenced in a study of low-dose radiotherapy and immunotherapy resistance in tumors. First-strand cDNA relied on TRAV- and TRBV-specific primers spanning alpha and beta chains. TCR amplification ran roughly 20 PCR cycles using constant-region and V-primer adapter primers. TCRdb reanalysed the reads using MiXCR and keeps one entry per CDR3 protein. The repertoire holds nearly 95,000 distinct CDR3 sequences, with roughly 9% as singletons. Time point specified: before trial treatment. The sample consisted of PBMCs, taken before treatment. The receptors shown here come from a male donor with prostate cancer.

This clonotype has at least ten counts. The chain links TRBV30 to TRBJ1-1, with D unclear. This CDR3 spans 14 amino acids. The V end lost 4 bases, the J end lost 1 base, and 13 bases lay between the germline ends. Germline CDR1 reads GTSNPN; CDR2 reads SVGIG (reference sequence). The CDR3 DNA reads TGTGCCTGGACCCCCCGGCAGCCGAACACTGAAGCTTTCTTT. Its translation: CAWTPRQPNTEAFF.

This clonotype was counted many times. The rearrangement uses TRBV4-1 and TRBJ1-2, with D uncertain. The V gene's germline CDR1 is MGHRA and CDR2 YSYEKL. Trimming removed 0 bases at V and 2 bases at J, with 7 bases between. The CDR3 is 14 amino acids. CDR3 bases: TGCGCCAGCAGCCAAGATTTAAGAAACTATGGCTACACCTTC. Translated: CASSQDLRNYGYTF.

The CDR3 nucleotides read TGTGCCAGTACCACAGACAATGAGCAGTTCTTC. Its protein is CASTTDNEQFF. The gene calls are TRBV7-2 and TRBJ2-1; D not certain. In germline, CDR1 is SGHTA, CDR2 FQGNSA. Trimming left V 9 bases short and J 5 bases short, with 8 bases between. The CDR3 totals 11 residues.

This clonotype came up many times. J is TRBJ2-1 and V is TRBV5-4, with TRBD2 matching 8 bases. Germline V CDR1 and CDR2: SGHNT, YYREEE (reference sequence). Trimming took 1 base from V and 8 from J; bases not matched to a gene: 8. CDR3 length: 15 residues. As DNA, the CDR3 is TGTGCCAGCAGCTTGACTTCCGGGAGGGCCCATGAGCAGTTCTTC. It codes for CASSLTSGRAHEQFF.

In its sample, this clonotype was seen many times. V is TRBV7-2 and J is TRBJ2-1; D might be TRBD1 or TRBD2, each matching 5 bases. In germline, CDR1 is SGHTA, CDR2 FQGNSA. This CDR3 spans 15 amino acids. V was trimmed by 5 bases and J by 7 bases, leaving 18 bases between them. DNA of the CDR3: TGTGCCAGCAGCGGGGTTGTCCTTTGGGGGAATGAGCAGTTCTTC. Its translation: CASSGVVLWGNEQFF.

The chain carries TRBV28 and TRBJ1-1; D unresolved. The V and J ends lost 8 bases and 4 bases respectively, with 11 bases between them. Looked up from germline, CDR1 is MDHEN and CDR2 is SYDVKM. The CDR3 is made up of 12 amino acids. The CDR3 nucleotides are TGTGCCAGCCTTACTGTAGGCACTGAAGCTTTCTTT. Protein sequence: CASLTVGTEAFF.

This clonotype was seen many times. The chain links TRBV4-3 to TRBJ2-7; D unresolved. Trimming took off 1 base at V and 5 bases at J, with 12 bases between the two ends. In germline, CDR1 is LGHNA, CDR2 YSLEER. The CDR3 is made up of 14 amino acids. In DNA form, the CDR3 reads TGCGCCAGCAGCCAAGCTTTAGGATGGGACGAGCAGTACTTC. Encoded protein: CASSQALGWDEQYF.

This clonotype was recorded at least ten times. This chain connects TRBV13 to TRBJ2-3; TRBD2 might be the D (5 bases). This CDR3 comprises 15 residues. Germline V lookup: CDR1 PRHDT, CDR2 FYEKMQ (reference sequence). V lost 5 bases to trimming and J lost 5 bases, with 17 bases between them. CDR3 DNA sequence: TGTGCCAGCAGCCCCACTAGGTTGACGGAAGATACGCAGTATTTT. The encoded protein is CASSPTRLTEDTQYF.

In its sample, this clonotype was seen many times. The chain couples TRBV28 to TRBJ2-7, with TRBD1 identical over 8 bases. Per germline, CDR1 MDHEN and CDR2 SYDVKM. CDR3 length equals 13 residues. The V segment lost 9 bases and the J segment 3 bases; nucleotides outside the gene matches: 7. The CDR3 nucleotides read TGTGCCAGGAACCGGACAGGGTTCTACGAGCAGTACTTC. It codes for CARNRTGFYEQYF.

This clonotype was recorded at least ten times. The chain recombines TRBV20-1 with TRBJ2-7; the D gene is possibly TRBD2 (6 bases). Germline V lookup: CDR1 DFQATT, CDR2 SNEGSKA (reference sequence). The V gene lost 2 bases and the J gene lost 3 bases, with 14 bases spanning the gap. The CDR3 is made up of 14 amino acids. The CDR3 loop reads CSARISGSIYEQYF. The CDR3 region has the DNA TGCAGTGCTAGAATTTCCGGGAGTATCTACGAGCAGTACTTC.

This clonotype was recorded many times. The J gene is TRBJ2-5, the V gene TRBV2; 11 bases line up with TRBD1. Germline trimming cut 8 bases from V and 5 bases from J; bases unmatched to any gene: 4. This CDR3 has 13 residues. Looked up from germline, CDR1 is SNHLY and CDR2 is FYNNEI. CDR3: CASRTGGAETQYF. CDR3 bases: TGTGCCAGCCGGACAGGGGGCGCGGAGACCCAGTACTTC.

This clonotype was observed many times. The J gene is TRBJ2-7, the V gene TRBV27; D unresolved. Trimming took off 2 bases at V and 3 bases at J, with 11 bases between the two ends. Germline V gives CDR1 MNHEY, CDR2 SMNVEV (reference sequence). The CDR3 spans 14 residues. CDR3 nucleotide sequence: TGTGCCAGCAGTTTAAGTTTTTCCAGCTACGAGCAGTACTTC. This gives the protein CASSLSFSSYEQYF.

The sample holds many counts of this clonotype. This chain uses TRBV20-1 with TRBJ2-1, with 8 bases matching TRBD2. Germline trimming cut 1 base from V and 6 bases from J; bases unmatched to any gene: 5. CDR1 is DFQATT, CDR2 SNEGSKA, per germline (reference sequence). This CDR3 is 14 amino acids long. For the CDR3, the DNA is TGCAGTGCTAGAGTACTAGCGGCTCTCAATGAGCAGTTCTTC. Amino acid sequence: CSARVLAALNEQFF.

In its sample, this clonotype was seen many times. The V and J genes are TRBV28 and TRBJ2-5, with 10 bases fitting TRBD1. CDR3 length: 17 amino acids. The trim removed 1 base at V and 3 bases at J, leaving 8 bases unmatched. In germline, CDR1 is MDHEN, CDR2 SYDVKM. In DNA form, the CDR3 reads TGTGCCAGCAGTTTATTTTCCGGGACAGGGGCCGAAGAGACCCAGTACTTC. The encoded protein is CASSLFSGTGAEETQYF. The whole variable domain, filled in from reference TRBV28 and TRBJ2-5, reads DVKVTQSSRYLVKRTGEKVFLECVQDMDHENMFWYRQDPGLGLRLIYFSYDVKMKEKGDIPEGYSVSREKKERFSLILESASTNQTSMYLCASSLFSGTGAEETQYFGPGTRLLVL.

This clonotype was detected many times. This sequence joins TRBV6-5 and TRBJ2-5, with D perhaps given as TRBD1 or TRBD2 (5 bases each). Germline lookup yields CDR1 MNHEY and CDR2 SVGAGI. This CDR3 spans 14 amino acids. Trimming took off 0 bases at V and 5 bases at J, with 10 bases between the two ends. The DNA for the CDR3 is TGTGCCAGCAGTTACTCGAATGAGGGGGAGACCCAGTACTTC. Translated: CASSYSNEGETQYF.

This clonotype has only a few counts. The V gene is TRBV27, the J gene TRBJ1-2; 7 bases are a match to TRBD1. The V gene end was trimmed by 5 bases and the J gene end by 4 bases; junction bases not matched to a gene: 7. The CDR3 length is 14 residues. Germline V gene data show CDR1 as MNHEY and CDR2 as SMNVEV (reference sequence). CDR3 region: CASSPGQTIYGYTF. The CDR3 DNA reads as TGTGCCAGCAGTCCGGGACAGACGATCTATGGCTACACCTTC.

This clonotype has a count of ten or more. This chain joins TRBV4-3 and TRBJ2-7; 8 nucleotides line up with TRBD1. Germline V gives CDR1 LGHNA, CDR2 YSLEER. Losses at the gene ends were 0 bases for V and 2 bases for J; bases not matched to a gene: 6. This CDR3 is built from 16 residues. The CDR3 spells CASSQDLGQGAYEQYF. DNA for the CDR3: TGCGCCAGCAGCCAAGATCTTGGACAGGGAGCCTACGAGCAGTACTTC.

Many counts were recorded for this clonotype. The chain employs TRBV30 and TRBJ2-7; D may be TRBD1 (8 bases). The CDR3 extends over 14 amino acids. Per germline, CDR1 GTSNPN and CDR2 SVGIG (reference sequence). The V end lost 2 bases, the J end lost 5 bases, and 16 bases lay between the germline ends. The CDR3 region is CAWSTRQGRDEQYF. Written as DNA, the CDR3 is TGTGCCTGGAGTACGAGACAGGGGAGGGACGAGCAGTACTTC.

In this sample, this clonotype turned up many times. The chain employs TRBV20-1 and TRBJ2-5; D might be TRBD1 or TRBD2, each matching 6 bases. The germline gives CDR1 DFQATT, CDR2 SNEGSKA (reference sequence). With 2 bases removed from V and 4 bases from J, the gap between germline ends came to 11 bases. CDR3 length equals 13 residues. CDR3 residues: CSARPGAGETQYF. CDR3 DNA sequence: TGCAGTGCTAGACCGGGGGCGGGAGAGACCCAGTACTTC.

The sample holds many counts of this clonotype. The rearrangement joins TRBV10-3 to TRBJ1-1; D ambiguous. The CDR3 has 14 residues. The V end was cut by 0 bases, the J end by 1 base, with 6 bases between. Germline V gene lookup returns CDR1 ENHRY and CDR2 SYGVKD. The CDR3 reads CAISESGTNTEAFF. In DNA, the CDR3 is TGTGCCATCAGTGAGTCGGGTACGAACACTGAAGCTTTCTTT.

This clonotype was counted many times. This chain uses TRBV15 with TRBJ2-2; the D call may be TRBD1 or TRBD2 (5 bases each). The CDR3 loop spans 15 amino acids. V was pared by 0 bases and J by 9 bases, with 14 bases between. Germline V gene lookup returns CDR1 LNHNV and CDR2 YYDKDF (reference sequence). The CDR3: CATSRDLGPPRELFF. CDR3 bases: TGTGCCACCAGCAGAGATCTGGGACCCCCCAGGGAGCTGTTTTTT. Drawing the rest from reference TRBV15 and TRBJ2-2, the complete variable domain is DAMVIQNPRYQVTQFGKPVTLSCSQTLNHNVMYWYQQKSSQAPKLLFHYYDKDFNNEADTPDNFQSRRPNTSFCFLDIRSPGLGDTAMYLCATSRDLGPPRELFFGEGSRLTVL.

This clonotype was counted many times. The chain uses TRBV9 and TRBJ2-1; 9 bases align to TRBD2. This CDR3 has 16 amino acids. V gave up 5 bases and J gave up 5 bases; unmatched junction bases: 11. Per germline, CDR1 SGDLS and CDR2 YYNGEE. In DNA form, the CDR3 reads TGTGCCAGCAGTGTAAATAGCGGGAGAACGCACAATGAGCAGTTCTTC. This sequence encodes CASSVNSGRTHNEQFF.

The V call is TRBV28, the J call TRBJ2-7; no clear D gene. Germline CDR1 MDHEN, CDR2 SYDVKM. The CDR3 has 13 residues. Trimming took 6 bases from V and 0 from J, leaving 9 bases between them. CDR3 in DNA: TGTGCCAGCAGGAAGGGTAGCTCCTACGAGCAGTACTTC. Its protein product is CASRKGSSYEQYF.

This clonotype was counted many times. The chain is built from TRBV7-2 and TRBJ2-2; 7 bases fit TRBD1. CDR1 is SGHTA, CDR2 FQGNSA, per germline. CDR3 size: 15 residues. V was pared by 5 bases and J by 7 bases, with 10 bases of the junction left unmatched. The CDR3 sequence is CASSPRQGRGGELFF. In DNA, the CDR3 is TGTGCCAGCAGCCCCAGACAGGGTCGGGGCGGGGAGCTGTTTTTT.

This clonotype was seen at least ten times. The J gene is TRBJ2-1, the V gene TRBV29-1; the D is unclear. V lost 4 bases and J 14 bases, leaving 18 bases between the germline ends. Germline lookup yields CDR1 SQVTM and CDR2 ANQGSEA. The CDR3 consists of 12 residues. The CDR3: CSVVTRDKWEFF. The CDR3 DNA sequence: TGCAGCGTTGTCACTCGCGATAAATGGGAGTTCTTC.

This clonotype showed up many times. The CDR3: CAISEFGGGMADTQYF. As DNA, the CDR3 is TGTGCCATCAGTGAGTTCGGGGGAGGGATGGCAGATACGCAGTATTTT. The rearrangement uses TRBV10-3 and TRBJ2-3; the match to TRBD2 covers 7 bases. This CDR3 region has 16 residues. Germline trimming cut 1 base from V and 4 bases from J; bases unmatched to any gene: 8. CDR1 is ENHRY and CDR2 is SYGVKD in the germline V gene.

This clonotype has at least ten counts. The rearrangement links TRBV4-2 to TRBJ2-1; TRBD1 aligns across 9 bases. The germline V gene encodes CDR1 LGHNA and CDR2 YNFKEQ. The CDR3 has 15 residues. The V segment lost 5 bases and the J segment 4 bases; nucleotides outside the gene matches: 6. CDR3 nucleotide sequence: TGTGCCAGCAGCGGCCGGGACAGGGAATACAATGAGCAGTTCTTC. This codes for CASSGRDREYNEQFF.

This clonotype was counted at least ten times. This chain links TRBV4-3 with TRBJ1-1; the match to TRBD1 covers 10 bases. The CDR3 length is 16 residues. The germline CDR1 and CDR2 sequences are LGHNA and YSLEER. The V gene end was trimmed by 0 bases and the J gene end by 6 bases; junction bases not matched to a gene: 7. The CDR3 sequence: CASSQELGQGTSEAFF. CDR3 DNA sequence: TGCGCCAGCAGCCAAGAGCTGGGACAGGGGACCTCTGAAGCTTTCTTT.

This clonotype was picked up many times. The chain joins TRBV25-1 to TRBJ1-3; 8 bases map to TRBD1. This CDR3 region has 17 residues. Unmatched junction bases numbered 10, after V lost 5 bases and J lost 1 base. Germline values: CDR1 MGHDK, CDR2 SYGVNS. CDR3 residues: CASSTSGTGPSGNTIYF. The CDR3 bases are TGTGCCAGCAGTACATCCGGGACAGGACCTTCTGGAAACACCATATATTTT.